Shown below are 25 T cell receptor beta chains from a single sample sequenced in a study of cytomegalovirus exposure and HLA in healthy donors. Amplification used 60 Vbeta primers and 13 Jbeta primers. Only in-frame clones appear in the TCRdb table, and some are missing; sequencing was by immunoSEQ multiplex PCR. The repertoire consists of 150,000 to 200,000 clones, with roughly 90% occurring once and the leading ten covering around 0.98%. The sequenced material came from PBMCs. These receptors were collected from a boy aged 2 to 10 in good health and CMV-seronegative.

The V call is TRBV14, the J call TRBJ1-1; 8 nucleotides align to TRBD1. V lost 3 bases, J lost 0 bases, and 3 bases stayed unmatched. This CDR3 spans 15 amino acids. Germline CDR1 and CDR2: SGHDN and FVKESK. CDR3 nucleotides: TGTGCCAGCAGCCAGAGGACAGGGATGAACACTGAAGCTTTCTTT. This gives the protein CASSQRTGMNTEAFF.

As for this clone: At one end, the junction sequence differs from germline, possibly due to a read error. The chain employs TRBV7-9 and TRBJ1-1; D call uncertain. The CDR3 loop spans 12 amino acids. Germline values: CDR1 SEHNR, CDR2 FQNEAQ (reference sequence). The CDR3 sequence: CSSSLELNEAFF. For the CDR3, the DNA is TGTTCCAGCAGCTTAGAACTCAATGAAGCTTTCTTT.

The chain joins TRBV7-2 to TRBJ1-5; D is perhaps TRBD1 (5 bases). V lost 1 base, J lost 7 bases, and 14 bases lay in between. Germline loops: CDR1 SGHTA, CDR2 FQGNSA. The CDR3 is made up of 15 amino acids. CDR3 sequence (DNA): TGTGCCAGCAGCTTAGGGGCAGGGCTGGGGCAGCCCCAGCATTTT. Translated, it gives CASSLGAGLGQPQHF. The full variable domain, its missing parts supplied by reference TRBV7-2 and TRBJ1-5, is GAGVSQSPSNKVTEKGKDVELRCDPISGHTALYWYRQSLGQGLEFLIYFQGNSAPDKSGLPSDRFSAERTGGSVSTLTIQRTQQEDSAVYLCASSLGAGLGQPQHFGDGTRLSIL.

Comments on this clone: At one end the junction does not follow the germline gene, possibly because of a read error. The chain couples TRBV7-9 to TRBJ2-5; TRBD1 might be the D (6 bases). The CDR3 is made up of 14 amino acids. Germline values: CDR1 SEHNR, CDR2 FQNEAQ (reference sequence). Written as DNA, the CDR3 is TGTTCCAGCAGCTTAGGGGCAGGGGAAGAGACCCAGTACTTC. As protein: CSSSLGAGEETQYF.

This chain uses TRBV7-3 with TRBJ2-5, with 7 bases fitting TRBD2. There are 13 residues in the CDR3. Germline V gene sequence: CDR1 SGHTA, CDR2 FQGTGA. The V and J ends lost 4 bases and 7 bases, in that order; junction bases with no gene match: 6. CDR3 sequence: CASSSSGGGTQYF. In DNA form, the CDR3 reads TGTGCCAGCAGCTCTAGCGGTGGGGGGACCCAGTACTTC.

This rearrangement joins TRBV18 to TRBJ1-3, with D hard to call. Looked up from germline, CDR1 is KGHSH and CDR2 is LQKENI. This CDR3 spans 14 amino acids. With 3 bases removed from V and 8 bases from J, the gap between germline ends came to 14 bases. The DNA of the CDR3 is TGTGCCAGCTCACCGTCAGCGGCTGCGGACACCATATATTTT. This encodes CASSPSAAADTIYF. Supplemented by reference TRBV18 and TRBJ1-3, the full variable domain reads NAGVMQNPRHLVRRRGQEARLRCSPMKGHSHVYWYRQLPEEGLKFMVYLQKENIIDESGMPKERFSAEFPKEGPSILRIQQVVRGDSAAYFCASSPSAAADTIYFGEGSWLTVV.

This rearrangement joins TRBV10-3 to TRBJ1-5; D is possibly TRBD1 (6 bases). CDR1 and CDR2 (germline): ENHRY, SYGVKD. This CDR3 region has 13 residues. V was pared by 4 bases and J by 11 bases, with 15 bases between. The CDR3 spells CAISAGAAHSQHF. The CDR3, as DNA: TGTGCCATCAGTGCAGGGGCCGCTCATTCCCAGCATTTT.

This rearrangement joins TRBV19 to TRBJ2-5; 8 positions match TRBD2. The CDR3 runs to 15 residues. The trim removed 4 bases at V and 5 bases at J, leaving 9 bases unmatched. The germline V gene has CDR1 LNHDA and CDR2 SQIVND (reference sequence). In nucleotides, the CDR3 is TGTGCCAGTAGTACGGGGGGGCGCATAGGGGAGACCCAGTACTTC. Protein product: CASSTGGRIGETQYF. The whole variable domain, remainder taken from reference TRBV19 and TRBJ2-5, is DGGITQSPKYLFRKEGQNVTLSCEQNLNHDAMYWYRQDPGQGLRLIYYSQIVNDFQKGDIAEGYSVSREKKESFPLTVTSAQKNPTAFYLCASSTGGRIGETQYFGPGTRLLVL.

This chain joins TRBV5-1 and TRBJ2-7, with TRBD2 identical over 10 bases. This CDR3 contains 11 residues. CDR1 and CDR2 from the germline V gene are SGHRS and YFSETQ. The junction had 2 bases not matched to a gene; V was cut back by 6 bases and J by 8 bases. The CDR3 nucleotides read TGCGCCAGCAAGCGGGAGGGCCAGCAGTACTTC. Translation gives CASKREGQQYF.

The J gene is TRBJ1-4, the V gene TRBV7-9, with D uncertain. V lost 5 bases and J lost 8, with 15 bases in between. Germline V gives CDR1 SEHNR, CDR2 FQNEAQ (reference sequence). The CDR3 is made up of 14 amino acids. The CDR3 here is CASSPISIEEKLFF. CDR3 coding DNA: TGTGCCAGCAGCCCGATATCGATCGAGGAAAAACTGTTTTTT.

This chain joins TRBV10-1 and TRBJ1-2; tentatively, D is TRBD1 (5 bases). The length of the CDR3 is 13 residues. V lost 3 bases and J 5 bases, leaving 10 bases between the germline ends. Looked up from germline, CDR1 is WNHNN and CDR2 is SYGVQD (reference sequence). The CDR3 DNA reads as TGCGCCAGCAGTGACCACTCAGGGTATGGCTACACCTTC. Its protein is CASSDHSGYGYTF.

The chain links TRBV7-2 to TRBJ1-1; D might be TRBD1 (6 bases). CDR1 and CDR2 from the germline V gene are SGHTA and FQGNSA. The CDR3 runs to 14 residues. The V and J ends lost 7 bases and 5 bases respectively, with 17 bases between them. The CDR3 coding sequence is TGTGCCAGCACGGCAACAGGGCGTCGTACTGAAGCTTTCTTT. It translates to CASTATGRRTEAFF.

The rearrangement links TRBV6-1 to TRBJ2-5; the match to TRBD1 covers 9 bases. The J call may not be correct, given that the DNA end is closer to TRBJ2-7. The CDR3 runs to 14 residues. Germline values: CDR1 MNHNS, CDR2 SASEGT. The CDR3 spells CASSPGQGWGEQYF. In DNA, the CDR3 is TGTGCCAGCAGTCCGGGACAGGGATGGGGCGAGCAGTACTTC.

The chain employs TRBV7-9 and TRBJ1-5, with D perhaps matching TRBD1 (5 bases). The ends were cut back, 4 bases at V and 6 bases at J, with 16 bases in the middle. This CDR3 comprises 15 residues. Germline loops: CDR1 SEHNR, CDR2 FQNEAQ (reference sequence). The CDR3 DNA is TGTGCCAGCAGCTCGGGGGGGACGCCCGGTCAGCCCCAGCATTTT. Translated, it gives CASSSGGTPGQPQHF.

This clone was detected only once. The V call is TRBV7-2, the J call TRBJ1-5; D is ambiguous. The CDR3 length is 15 residues. Trimming pared 1 base from V and 4 bases from J, leaving 11 bases between. Germline V lookup: CDR1 SGHTA, CDR2 FQGNSA. CDR3 in DNA: TGTGCCAGCAGCTTAGGCCCGGGGAAAAATCAGCCCCAGCATTTT. It yields the protein CASSLGPGKNQPQHF.

This chain links TRBV6-5 with TRBJ2-1; 10 nucleotides agree with TRBD2. Germline V gene lookup returns CDR1 MNHEY and CDR2 SVGAGI. The CDR3 length is 15 residues. Trimming at V came to 6 bases and at J to 10 bases, leaving 12 bases not matched to a gene. The CDR3 loop is CASRPSGGRVWEQFF. Here the CDR3 DNA reads TGTGCCAGCAGACCTAGCGGGGGCCGGGTATGGGAGCAGTTCTTC.

V and J are TRBV7-9 and TRBJ2-1; 13 bases are a match to TRBD2. CDR1 is SEHNR and CDR2 is FQNEAQ in the germline V gene (reference sequence). V lost 5 bases to trimming and J lost 8 bases; unmatched junction nucleotides: 6. The CDR3 is 15 amino acids. The CDR3 coding sequence is TGTGCCAGCAGCCCCACTAGCGGGAGGGCTTATGAGCAGTTCTTC. This translates into CASSPTSGRAYEQFF.

This clone was recorded once. This chain joins TRBV7-8 and TRBJ1-3; D is uncertain. Germline assignment: CDR1 SGHVS and CDR2 FQNEAQ. Trimming took off 1 base at V and 0 bases at J, with 7 bases between the two ends. The CDR3 is 15 residues long. CDR3 DNA: TGTGCCAGCAGCTTAGGTGTCAGCTCTGGAAACACCATATATTTT. It yields the protein CASSLGVSSGNTIYF.

The chain carries TRBV5-1 and TRBJ2-7; 9 bases agree with TRBD1. The germline CDR1 and CDR2 sequences are SGHRS and YFSETQ. V dropped 5 bases and J dropped 1; count of bases not matched to a gene: 4. CDR3 length equals 14 residues. Here the CDR3 DNA reads TGCGCCAGCAGTGGGGACAGGGCGTCCTACGAGCAGTACTTC. Its protein product is CASSGDRASYEQYF.

V gene TRBV7-2 combines with J gene TRBJ2-7; 8 bases are a match to TRBD2. With V trimmed by 6 bases and J by 2 bases, 18 bases remained unmatched. Germline CDR1 is SGHTA and CDR2 is FQGNSA. There are 18 residues in the CDR3. Written as DNA, the CDR3 is TGTGCCAGCAGGCCCGGTGGTGCGGGAGGCCACATCCCCTACGAGCAGTACTTC. Its translation: CASRPGGAGGHIPYEQYF.

The V and J genes are TRBV9 and TRBJ1-1; TRBD1 might be the D (6 bases). The germline CDR1 and CDR2 sequences are SGDLS and YYNGEE. The CDR3 consists of 16 residues. With 3 bases removed from V and 1 base from J, the gap between germline ends came to 16 bases. Here the CDR3 reads CASSAGTGTSNTEAFF. Written as DNA, the CDR3 is TGTGCCAGCAGCGCCGGAACCGGGACATCGAACACTGAAGCTTTCTTT.

V usage is TRBV27 and J usage is TRBJ1-2, with TRBD1 identical over 7 bases. The J segment lost 8 bases and the V segment lost 8 bases, leaving 8 bases of the junction unmatched. Per germline, CDR1 MNHEY and CDR2 SMNVEV (reference sequence). The CDR3 spans 12 residues. This CDR3 is CASSPSGGGYTF. CDR3 DNA: TGTGCCAGCTCCCCGTCAGGGGGGGGCTACACCTTC.

Details on this clone: Other DNA variants within this sample encode the same CDR3. V gene TRBV7-9 combines with J gene TRBJ1-1; the D gene is possibly TRBD1 (6 bases). The CDR3 length is 13 residues. Germline CDR1 SEHNR, CDR2 FQNEAQ (reference sequence). V gave up 10 bases and J gave up 1 base, with 13 bases separating them. The CDR3 DNA sequence: TGTGCCACGGAGGGGGGGCGGAACACTGAAGCTTTCTTT. Translating it yields CATEGGRNTEAFF.

The chain is built from TRBV25-1 and TRBJ1-1; possible D gene TRBD1, 6 bases. V was cut by 3 bases and J by 6 bases, with 11 bases left in between. CDR3 length: 13 residues. CDR1 is MGHDK and CDR2 is SYGVNS in the germline V gene. In DNA form, the CDR3 reads TGTGCCAGCAGTGACCCCGGACAGTCTGAAGCTTTCTTT. This translates into CASSDPGQSEAFF.

The chain links TRBV7-2 to TRBJ1-5; a weak D match, TRBD1 (5 bases). This CDR3 is built from 13 residues. The germline V gene has CDR1 SGHTA and CDR2 FQGNSA. Between the trimmed V and J ends, which lost 3 bases and 5 bases, there was a span of 8 bases. The chain's CDR3 is CASSFQGHQPQHF. The CDR3 DNA reads as TGTGCCAGCAGCTTCCAGGGCCATCAGCCCCAGCATTTT. The full variable domain, its missing parts supplied by reference TRBV7-2 and TRBJ1-5, is GAGVSQSPSNKVTEKGKDVELRCDPISGHTALYWYRQSLGQGLEFLIYFQGNSAPDKSGLPSDRFSAERTGGSVSTLTIQRTQQEDSAVYLCASSFQGHQPQHFGDGTRLSIL.